In this sample, the clone carrying this T cell receptor (beta chain) turned up once. Its antigen is not identified. Template material for TCR beta VDJ and CDR3 profiling consisted of genomic DNA. In TCRdb, the reads were re-called with MiXCR into one record per CDR3 protein. The table lists 65,000 or so distinct CDR3 sequences, about 50% of them singletons. This record comes from a study of CD8+CD57+ T cells in acquired aplastic anemia. Study-level background: An average of around 3.5 ug of DNA was obtained from sorted CD4+ and CD8+ cells.

J was trimmed by 10 bases and V by 7 bases; bases with no gene match: 9. The germline V gene encodes CDR1 ENHRY and CDR2 SYGVKD. This CDR3 spans 12 amino acids. General study points: Between the patient and control groups, CD8+ Simpson's diversity did not differ significantly.

This TCR was sampled from a human donor in good health, serving as a control. Specimen: sorted CD4+, CD8+, or CD8+CD57+ T cells (not recorded which) from PBMCs. The chain recombines TRBV10-3 with TRBJ2-7, with TRBD2 matching 8 bases. CDR3 residues: CAITNSGTRQYF. As DNA, the CDR3 is TGTGCCATCACCAACTCCGGGACTAGACAGTACTTC.